This entry is about one TCR beta chain. In the original workflow: Amplification from reference gene primers served as the basis for estimated nucleated cell counts. TCRdb keeps only in-frame clones here, not all; method: immunoSEQ multiplex PCR. V, J and clone size derive from that table, while D and trimming were established from the DNA sequence. The sample yields approximately 130,000 clones, around 77% seen once. This entry is derived from a study of blood T cell repertoires in COVID-19. This receptor was identified in a human donor in a cohort sampled during active COVID-19. Sequencing used peripheral blood.

CDR3: CASSYSGSSNQPQHF. CDR3 nucleotide sequence: TGTGCCAGCAGTTATTCAGGGTCTAGCAATCAGCCCCAGCATTTT. The V call is TRBV6-5, the J call TRBJ1-5; tentatively, D is TRBD1 (5 bases). The V and J ends lost 3 bases and 0 bases respectively, with 9 bases between them. The CDR3 loop spans 15 amino acids. Germline V gene data show CDR1 as MNHEY and CDR2 as SVGAGI.